This is a list of T cell receptor beta chains from one sample in a study of T cell changes during pregnancy in multiple sclerosis. Only in-frame clones appear in the TCRdb table, and some are missing; sequencing was by immunoSEQ multiplex PCR. The table includes tens of thousands of clones, approximately 91% detected once. This specimen consisted of peripheral blood, obtained in the first trimester of pregnancy. These receptor sequences come from a female donor with multiple sclerosis, enrolled in a pregnancy study. CDR3s include the opening cysteine and the closing phenylalanine or tryptophan.

v_call: TRBV5-1; cdr3_aa: CASSLLTDYEQYF
v_call: TRBV10-2; cdr3_aa: CASSELAGGPADTQYF
v_call: TRBV6-1; cdr3_aa: CASGGQGLFTEAFF
v_call: TRBV7-9; cdr3_aa: CASRAGFEAFF
v_call: TRBV28; cdr3_aa: CASSSGLYPEAFF
v_call: TRBV7-2; cdr3_aa: CASGGDTGTFNEKLFF
v_call: TRBV7-2; cdr3_aa: CASSYGQAGELFF
v_call: TRBV29-1; cdr3_aa: CSVRILANYGYTF
v_call: TRBV19; cdr3_aa: CASSTRLAGYEQYF
v_call: TRBV6-5; cdr3_aa: CASRRDRGRETQYF
v_call: TRBV19; cdr3_aa: CASMREYNEQFF
v_call: TRBV5-1; cdr3_aa: CASSVGLAGVNEQFF
v_call: TRBV7-2; cdr3_aa: CASSQGQGAFYEQYF
v_call: TRBV7-7; cdr3_aa: CASSPSYEQYF
v_call: TRBV10-3; cdr3_aa: CAISEGRTSGEQYF
v_call: TRBV7-9; cdr3_aa: CASSLQGADTQYF
v_call: TRBV11-2; cdr3_aa: CASSFSRATDTQYF
v_call: TRBV4-3; cdr3_aa: CASSLGRQGAREQFF
v_call: TRBV6-1; cdr3_aa: CASSPFSSGANVLTF
v_call: TRBV5-4; cdr3_aa: CASSSENGLFPGANVLTF
v_call: TRBV10-2; cdr3_aa: CASSESALGVSTEAFF
v_call: TRBV10-3; cdr3_aa: CAIIDTREQYF
v_call: TRBV6-6; cdr3_aa: CASSYIRGLDQPQHF
v_call: TRBV6-4; cdr3_aa: CASSEGQGANTIYF
v_call: TRBV6-1; cdr3_aa: CASSGLYGGPYEQYF
v_call: TRBV7-2; cdr3_aa: CASSRKLRQGSSRYGYTF
v_call: TRBV6-1; cdr3_aa: CASSQDRGIYNEQFF
v_call: TRBV28; cdr3_aa: CASSLDIGNTIYF
v_call: TRBV27; cdr3_aa: CASSLAVSSYNEQFF
v_call: TRBV6-5; cdr3_aa: CASGLAAYNEQFF
v_call: TRBV4-1; cdr3_aa: CASSRTDSTGELFF
v_call: TRBV27; cdr3_aa: CASSLWYGGIQYF
v_call: TRBV5-4; cdr3_aa: CASSFGSGAGAYNEQFF
v_call: TRBV7-9; cdr3_aa: CASSLLWLAGQETQYF
v_call: TRBV30; cdr3_aa: CAWGIIAGAPYEQYF
v_call: TRBV5-1; cdr3_aa: CASSFVGGNYEQYF
v_call: TRBV5-1; cdr3_aa: CASSPTRGQGTSQETQYF
v_call: TRBV10-1; cdr3_aa: CASSRDYTDTQYF
v_call: TRBV13; cdr3_aa: CASSKGESYGYTF
v_call: TRBV9; cdr3_aa: CASSHPGLRTYNEQFF
v_call: TRBV9; cdr3_aa: CASSASGSLTDTQYF
v_call: TRBV5-1; cdr3_aa: CASSYWSSYEQYF
v_call: TRBV5-4; cdr3_aa: CASSVQGLNYGYTF
v_call: TRBV18; cdr3_aa: CASSPGLAGTNTGELFF
v_call: TRBV27; cdr3_aa: CASSLGTSGAETQYF
v_call: TRBV5-1; cdr3_aa: CASSFRTGTEQFF
v_call: TRBV27; cdr3_aa: CASRQDKIDGYTF
v_call: TRBV14; cdr3_aa: CASSHRRVGVYITEAFF